One sample yielded the 24 T cell receptor beta chains listed below, sequenced in a study of spatial heterogeneity in lung cancer (dated by TCRdb to about 2019). Per the publication, the time point label means: sample taken at primary tumor resection. TCR sequencing used whole RNA extracted from tumor and nontumor lung tissue, or from cryopreserved PBMC samples, without cell sorting. The method was 5' RACE. Sequenced using a NextSeq 500. The public reads were run again by TCRdb, first through fastp at Q25 and then through MiXCR, and only productive beta chains were kept. CDR3 protein duplicates are merged, each entry listing the most common genes and DNA. This sample holds 40,000 to 55,000 distinct CDR3 sequences; around 7.1% were observed only once. The biggest ten clones account for about two fifths of the sample. The sequenced sample was PBMCs, obtained at surgery. These receptors came from a female donor with early-stage non-small cell lung cancer.

This clonotype appeared a few times. The chain has TRBV5-8 and TRBJ2-7; the D is unclear. From germline, CDR1 is SGHTS and CDR2 YDEGEE. Trimming stripped 1 base from V and 3 bases from J, with 8 bases between. The CDR3 contains 13 residues. As DNA, the CDR3 is TGTGCCAGCAGCTTGATGGGGAACTACGAGCAGTACTTC. It translates to CASSLMGNYEQYF.

This clonotype has only a few counts. The V call is TRBV20-1, the J call TRBJ2-3; perhaps TRBD1 as D (5 bases). CDR1 and CDR2 (germline): DFQATT, SNEGSKA (reference sequence). V lost 2 bases and J lost 3, with 9 bases in between. There are 13 residues in the CDR3. The CDR3 DNA reads as TGCAGTGCTAGATCGACAGTAACAGATACGCAGTATTTT. It translates to CSARSTVTDTQYF.

This clonotype was seen at least ten times. The chain couples TRBV6-6 to TRBJ2-1, with D maybe TRBD2 (5 bases). The CDR3 is made up of 11 amino acids. V was shortened by 4 bases and J by 12 bases, with 10 bases between the two germline ends. Germline CDR1 MNHNY, CDR2 SVGAGI (reference sequence). CDR3 nucleotide sequence: TGTGCCAGCAGTTTCGAGGGTCCGCAGTTCTTC. The encoded protein is CASSFEGPQFF.

This clonotype was seen at least ten times. The chain recombines TRBV10-3 with TRBJ1-2; tentative D call: TRBD1 (5 bases). The V gene's germline CDR1 is ENHRY and CDR2 SYGVKD. The CDR3 is made up of 12 amino acids. V was cut by 10 bases and J by 6 bases, with 15 bases left in between. For the CDR3, the DNA is TGTGCCACAGGGCCCCGTCTGAATGGCTACACCTTC. Its protein is CATGPRLNGYTF.

Points on this clonotype: A much larger clonotype is one base distant, so this may be a read error. The chain has TRBV9 and TRBJ2-1; TRBD2 agrees at 11 bases. The junction had 10 bases not matched to a gene; V was cut back by 4 bases and J by 10 bases. CDR3 length: 15 amino acids. Germline-derived CDR1 and CDR2 are SGDLS and YYNGEE. DNA for the CDR3: TGTGCCAGCAGCCCCGATAGCGGGGGGGCGCCCGAGCAGTTCTTC. It encodes CASSPDSGGAPEQFF.

This clonotype was recorded many times. The chain employs TRBV7-2 and TRBJ1-6; D may be TRBD1 (5 bases). The CDR3 is 15 residues long. Trimming took off 5 bases at V and 7 bases at J, with 15 bases between the two ends. Germline loops: CDR1 SGHTA, CDR2 FQGNSA. The CDR3: CASSHTGTVNSPLHF. Here the CDR3 DNA reads TGTGCCAGCAGCCATACTGGGACGGTAAATTCACCCCTCCACTTT. Based on the CDR3 plus reference TRBV7-2 and TRBJ1-6, the full variable domain is GAGVSQSPSNKVTEKGKDVELRCDPISGHTALYWYRQSLGQGLEFLIYFQGNSAPDKSGLPSDRFSAERTGGSVSTLTIQRTQQEDSAVYLCASSHTGTVNSPLHFGNGTRLTVT.

The V and J genes are TRBV3-1 and TRBJ2-1, with 8 bases aligning to TRBD2. V dropped 3 bases and J dropped 7; count of bases not matched to a gene: 2. This CDR3 comprises 13 residues. Germline V lookup: CDR1 LGHDT, CDR2 YNNKEL (reference sequence). CDR3 in amino acids: CASSQLAGNEQFF. The CDR3 coding sequence is TGTGCCAGCAGCCAGTTAGCGGGGAATGAGCAGTTCTTC.

There are a few counts of this clonotype. The chain joins TRBV11-3 to TRBJ2-3; D perhaps matches TRBD2 (6 bases). Germline values: CDR1 SGHNT, CDR2 YENEEA. V was clipped by 5 bases and J by 4 bases, with 13 bases between them. The CDR3 runs to 14 residues. This CDR3 is CASSTRTTSDTQYF. The CDR3 nucleotides read TGTGCCAGCAGCACCCGGACTACGTCAGATACGCAGTATTTT.

The sample holds many counts of this clonotype. The chain has TRBV20-1 and TRBJ1-1; 8 bases match TRBD1. The germline CDR1 and CDR2 sequences are DFQATT and SNEGSKA (reference sequence). This CDR3 contains 14 residues. Trimming took 5 bases from V and 0 from J; bases not matched to a gene: 5. The CDR3 bases are TGCAGTGCTCGGACAGGGAGGATGAACACTGAAGCTTTCTTT. Translated: CSARTGRMNTEAFF.

This clonotype was seen many times. The rearrangement links TRBV4-1 to TRBJ2-3, with 13 bases identical to TRBD2. This CDR3 comprises 18 residues. Germline CDR1 and CDR2: MGHRA and YSYEKL. The ends lost 2 bases at V and 2 bases at J; junction bases unmatched: 7. CDR3 loop: CASSQPPGLAGNTDTQYF. In DNA form, the CDR3 reads TGCGCCAGCAGCCAACCCCCGGGACTAGCGGGAAACACAGATACGCAGTATTTT.

The gene calls are TRBV11-2 and TRBJ1-4; D unclear. The CDR3 runs to 12 residues. The V gene lost 5 bases and the J gene lost 7 bases, with 8 bases spanning the gap. Germline V gene sequence: CDR1 SGHAT, CDR2 FQNNGV. CDR3 residues: CASSPLPEKLFF. Written as DNA, the CDR3 is TGTGCCAGCAGCCCGCTACCTGAAAAACTGTTTTTT.

This clonotype was recorded many times. The rearrangement links TRBV7-8 to TRBJ2-5; TRBD2 matches 8 bases. This CDR3 spans 18 amino acids. Per germline, CDR1 SGHVS and CDR2 FQNEAQ. Unmatched junction bases numbered 17, after V lost 6 bases and J lost 2 bases. The CDR3 region is CASSLVPRQSGGQETQYF. CDR3 DNA: TGTGCCAGCAGTTTGGTTCCCCGGCAAAGCGGGGGTCAAGAGACCCAGTACTTC.

This clonotype was detected ten times or more. The V call is TRBV20-1, the J call TRBJ2-3, with D perhaps TRBD2 (6 bases). Trimming stripped 5 bases from V and 1 base from J, with 10 bases between. Germline-derived CDR1 and CDR2 are DFQATT and SNEGSKA (reference sequence). The CDR3 is made up of 13 amino acids. The CDR3 nucleotides read TGCAGTGCTCCCCCTAGCGGCACAGATACGCAGTATTTT. It specifies CSAPPSGTDTQYF.

This clonotype came up many times. The V call is TRBV24-1, the J call TRBJ2-6; 7 nucleotides match TRBD1. V lost 1 base, J lost 2 bases, and 1 base stayed unmatched. This CDR3 contains 16 residues. Germline V gene sequence: CDR1 KGHDR, CDR2 SFDVKD. The CDR3 DNA reads TGTGCCACCAGTGATTTCGACAGGGCTGGGGCCAACGTCCTGACTTTC. It is translated as CATSDFDRAGANVLTF.

In its sample, this clonotype was seen many times. V and J are TRBV5-1 and TRBJ1-2, with 7 nucleotides matching TRBD1. Germline V gene sequence: CDR1 SGHRS, CDR2 YFSETQ. V lost 3 bases and J lost 4; bases outside the gene matches: 6. This CDR3 has 14 residues. The CDR3 is CASSWGTVLYGYTF. The CDR3, as DNA: TGCGCCAGCAGCTGGGGGACAGTTCTCTATGGCTACACCTTC. Complete variable domain (other parts from reference TRBV5-1 and TRBJ1-2): KAGVTQTPRYLIKTRGQQVTLSCSPISGHRSVSWYQQTPGQGLQFLFEYFSETQRNKGNFPGRFSGRQFSNSRSEMNVSTLELGDSALYLCASSWGTVLYGYTFGSGTRLTVV.

The CDR3 DNA reads TGTGCCAGCAGTTACTCTGGAGGTCTTGGGGAAAAACTGTTTTTT. Protein sequence: CASSYSGGLGEKLFF. V gene TRBV6-5 combines with J gene TRBJ1-4, with D hard to call. The germline V gene encodes CDR1 MNHEY and CDR2 SVGAGI. V lost 0 bases and J lost 8, with 13 bases in between. The CDR3 runs 15 residues.

Many counts were recorded for this clonotype. The genes are TRBV20-1 and TRBJ1-1; D gene uncertain. This CDR3 spans 14 amino acids. V shed 0 bases and J shed 0 bases, with 8 bases lying between them. CDR1 is DFQATT, CDR2 SNEGSKA, per germline (reference sequence). CDR3 sequence (DNA): TGCAGTGCTAGAGACGACGGTTTGAACACTGAAGCTTTCTTT. It encodes CSARDDGLNTEAFF.

This clonotype was found many times. This chain joins TRBV5-1 and TRBJ2-1, with D perhaps matching TRBD1 or TRBD2 (5 bases each). The CDR3 totals 16 residues. V dropped 4 bases and J dropped 0 bases, with 14 bases sitting between them. Germline V lookup: CDR1 SGHRS, CDR2 YFSETQ. CDR3 sequence reads: CASSPGGANSYNEQFF. CDR3 in DNA: TGCGCCAGCAGCCCTGGGGGAGCTAACTCCTACAATGAGCAGTTCTTC.

The CDR3 reads CASSPYLSTGTPNTEAFF. In nucleotides, the CDR3 is TGTGCCAGCAGTCCCTACCTCTCTACCGGGACACCGAACACTGAAGCTTTCTTT. The chain joins TRBV6-6 to TRBJ1-1; tentative D call: TRBD1 (6 bases). V was shortened by 5 bases and J by 1 base, with 23 bases between the two germline ends. Germline values: CDR1 MNHNY, CDR2 SVGAGI (reference sequence). The CDR3 totals 18 residues.

This clonotype was seen at least ten times. The rearrangement uses TRBV6-5 and TRBJ2-7, with D perhaps being TRBD1 or TRBD2 (5 bases each). The germline V gene encodes CDR1 MNHEY and CDR2 SVGAGI. With 8 bases removed from V and 2 bases from J, the gap between germline ends came to 13 bases. The length of the CDR3 is 13 residues. CDR3 residues: CASGFLGAYEQYF. CDR3 DNA: TGTGCCAGCGGTTTTTTGGGGGCCTACGAGCAGTACTTC.

This clonotype was seen ten or more times. This chain uses TRBV27 with TRBJ2-7, with TRBD1 identical over 7 bases. This CDR3 has 13 residues. Trimming at V came to 5 bases and at J to 2 bases, leaving 3 bases not matched to a gene. Germline V gives CDR1 MNHEY, CDR2 SMNVEV (reference sequence). The CDR3 nucleotides are TGTGCCAGCAGTCGGCAGGGGGCCTACGAGCAGTACTTC. Translating it yields CASSRQGAYEQYF.

The chain joins TRBV7-8 to TRBJ2-5; no definite D call. From germline, CDR1 is SGHVS and CDR2 FQNEAQ. Trimming took 0 bases from V and 5 from J, leaving 13 bases between them. The CDR3 sequence is 15 residues long. CDR3 in amino acids: CASSLAPREWETQYF. In DNA form, the CDR3 reads TGTGCCAGCAGCTTAGCGCCTAGGGAATGGGAGACCCAGTACTTC.

This clonotype has more than one count but fewer than ten. This chain links TRBV10-2 with TRBJ1-5; TRBD1 matches at 8 bases. J was trimmed by 7 bases and V by 7 bases; bases with no gene match: 9. The CDR3 is 14 residues long. Germline V gene data show CDR1 as WSHSY and CDR2 as SAAADI. DNA of the CDR3: TGCGCCAGCAACTCTCAGGGGGCCAGCCAGCCCCAGCATTTT. Translating it yields CASNSQGASQPQHF.

This clonotype was seen repeatedly, ten times or more. This chain connects TRBV13 to TRBJ2-3, with a possible D match to TRBD2 (6 bases). Germline V lookup: CDR1 PRHDT, CDR2 FYEKMQ (reference sequence). CDR3 length equals 17 residues. V shed 5 bases and J shed 0 bases, with 18 bases lying between them. As DNA, the CDR3 is TGTGCCAGCAGCGGTCCGACTTCGACTAGAAGCACAGATACGCAGTATTTT. It translates to CASSGPTSTRSTDTQYF.